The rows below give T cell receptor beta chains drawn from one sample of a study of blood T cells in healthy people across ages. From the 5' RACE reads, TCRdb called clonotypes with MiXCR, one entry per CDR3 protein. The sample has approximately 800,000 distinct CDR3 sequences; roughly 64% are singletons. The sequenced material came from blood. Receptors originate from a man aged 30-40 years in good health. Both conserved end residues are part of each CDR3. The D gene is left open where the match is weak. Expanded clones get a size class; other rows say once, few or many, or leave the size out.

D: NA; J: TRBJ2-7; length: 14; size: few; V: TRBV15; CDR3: CATSVDGESYEQYF; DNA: TGTGCCACCAGCGTTGACGGAGAATCCTACGAGCAGTACTTC
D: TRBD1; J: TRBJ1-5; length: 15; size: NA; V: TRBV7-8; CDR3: CASSSSGQGNQPQHF; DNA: TGTGCCAGCAGCTCCTCCGGACAGGGAAATCAGCCCCAGCATTTT
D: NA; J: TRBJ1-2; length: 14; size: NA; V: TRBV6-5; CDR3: CASSYKGSDYGYTF; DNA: TGTGCCAGCAGTTACAAGGGATCCGACTATGGCTACACCTTC
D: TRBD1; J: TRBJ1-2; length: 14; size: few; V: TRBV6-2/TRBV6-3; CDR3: CASTRTGGNYGYTF; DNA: TGTGCCAGCACCCGGACAGGGGGCAACTATGGCTACACCTTC
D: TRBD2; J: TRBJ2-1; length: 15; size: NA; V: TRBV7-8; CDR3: CASSLAGLASDEQFF; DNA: TGTGCCAGCAGCTTAGCGGGACTAGCTAGCGATGAGCAGTTCTTC
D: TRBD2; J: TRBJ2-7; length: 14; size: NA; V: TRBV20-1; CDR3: CSARLAGELYEQYF; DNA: TGCAGTGCTAGATTGGCGGGAGAACTCTACGAGCAGTACTTC
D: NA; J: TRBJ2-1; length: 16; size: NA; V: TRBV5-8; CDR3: CASSQPLWGSGNEQFF; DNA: TGTGCCAGCAGCCAACCTCTTTGGGGTTCGGGGAATGAGCAGTTCTTC
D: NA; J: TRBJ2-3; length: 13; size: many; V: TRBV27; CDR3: CASSSPYADTQYF; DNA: TGTGCCAGCAGCTCCCCCTACGCGGATACGCAGTATTTT
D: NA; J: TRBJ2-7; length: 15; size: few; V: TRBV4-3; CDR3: CASSQDSSGAYEQYF; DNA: TGCGCCAGCAGCCAAGACAGCTCAGGAGCGTACGAGCAGTACTTC
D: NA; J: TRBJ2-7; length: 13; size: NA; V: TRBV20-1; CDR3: CSAAGRVTYEQYF; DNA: TGCAGTGCTGCCGGCAGGGTCACGTATGAGCAGTACTTC
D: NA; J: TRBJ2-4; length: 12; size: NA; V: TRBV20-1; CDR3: CSASGEGNIQYF; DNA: TGCAGTGCCTCAGGGGAGGGGAACATTCAGTACTTC
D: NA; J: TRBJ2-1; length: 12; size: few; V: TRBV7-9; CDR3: CASSLGINEQFF; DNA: TGTGCCAGCAGCTTAGGAATCAATGAGCAGTTCTTC
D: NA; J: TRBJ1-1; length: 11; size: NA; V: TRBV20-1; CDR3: CSASQGGKAFF; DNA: TGCAGTGCTAGCCAGGGTGGTAAAGCTTTCTTT
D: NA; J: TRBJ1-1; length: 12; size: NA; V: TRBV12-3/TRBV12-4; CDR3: CASSFTRTEAFF; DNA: TGTGCCAGCAGTTTTACCCGCACTGAAGCTTTCTTT
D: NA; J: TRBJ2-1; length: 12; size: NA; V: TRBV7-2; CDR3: CANSLMGSEQFF; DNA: TGTGCCAACAGCTTAATGGGCAGTGAGCAGTTCTTC
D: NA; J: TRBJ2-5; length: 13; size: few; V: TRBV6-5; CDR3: CASRPTLGETQYF; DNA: TGTGCCAGCAGACCCACCCTGGGGGAGACCCAGTACTTC
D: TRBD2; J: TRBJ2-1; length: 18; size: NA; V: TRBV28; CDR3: CASSLPPHSGSVYNEQFF; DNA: TGTGCCAGCAGTTTGCCACCCCATAGCGGGAGTGTATACAATGAGCAGTTCTTC
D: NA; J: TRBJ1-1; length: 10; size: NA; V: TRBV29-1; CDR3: CSVPNTEAFF; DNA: TGCAGCGTTCCTAACACTGAAGCTTTCTTT
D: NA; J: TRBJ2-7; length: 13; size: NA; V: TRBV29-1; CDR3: CSVEVIQGSEQYF; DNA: TGCAGCGTTGAAGTGATACAGGGTTCCGAGCAGTACTTC
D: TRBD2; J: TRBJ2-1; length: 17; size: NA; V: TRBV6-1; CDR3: CASSVRRGGTVLNEQFF; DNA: TGTGCCAGCAGTGTGAGGCGGGGGGGCACTGTTCTCAATGAGCAGTTCTTC
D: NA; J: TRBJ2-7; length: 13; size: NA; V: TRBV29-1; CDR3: CSVEHDRGYEQYF; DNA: TGCAGCGTTGAACATGACAGAGGCTACGAGCAGTACTTC
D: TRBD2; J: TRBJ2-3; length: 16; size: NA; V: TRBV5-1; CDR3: CASSRASGINTDTQYF; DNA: TGCGCCAGCAGTCGGGCTAGCGGGATTAACACAGATACGCAGTATTTT
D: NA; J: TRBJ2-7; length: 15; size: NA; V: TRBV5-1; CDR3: CASSLLDKDNYEQYF; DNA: TGCGCCAGCAGCCTTCTAGACAAAGATAACTACGAGCAGTACTTC
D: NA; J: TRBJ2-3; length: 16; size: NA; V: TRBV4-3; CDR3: CASSQDTAGSTDTQYF; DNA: TGCGCCAGCAGCCAAGATACAGCAGGGAGCACAGATACGCAGTATTTT
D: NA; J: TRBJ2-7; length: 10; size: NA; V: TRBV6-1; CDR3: CASREYEQYF; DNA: TGTGCCAGCAGAGAGTACGAGCAGTACTTC
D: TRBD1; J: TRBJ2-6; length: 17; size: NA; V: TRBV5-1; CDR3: CASSPWTGHSGANVLTF; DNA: TGCGCCAGCAGCCCCTGGACAGGGCATTCTGGGGCCAACGTCCTGACTTTC
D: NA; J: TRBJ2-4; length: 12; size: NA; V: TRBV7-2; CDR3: CASSLDKGIQYF; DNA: TGTGCCAGCAGCTTAGACAAGGGCATTCAGTACTTC
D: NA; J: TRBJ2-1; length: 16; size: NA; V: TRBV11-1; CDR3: CASSSRRPDRIYEQFF; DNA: TGTGCCAGCAGCTCCCGTAGGCCTGACAGAATCTATGAGCAGTTCTTC
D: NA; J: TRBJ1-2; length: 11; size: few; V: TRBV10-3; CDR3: CAIMTVVGYTF; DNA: TGTGCCATCATGACAGTGGTCGGCTACACCTTC
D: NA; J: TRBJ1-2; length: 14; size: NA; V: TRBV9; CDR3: CASSYGGGTYGYTF; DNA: TGTGCCAGCAGCTATGGGGGGGGAACCTATGGCTACACCTTC
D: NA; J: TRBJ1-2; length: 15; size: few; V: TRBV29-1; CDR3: CSVETPWAENYGYTF; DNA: TGCAGCGTTGAGACCCCCTGGGCCGAGAACTATGGCTACACCTTC
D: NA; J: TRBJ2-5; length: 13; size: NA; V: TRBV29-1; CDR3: CSVDGLTQETQYF; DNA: TGCAGCGTTGATGGGTTAACGCAAGAGACCCAGTACTTC
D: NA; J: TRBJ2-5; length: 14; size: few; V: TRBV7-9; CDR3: CASSFSGYQETQYF; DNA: TGTGCCAGCAGCTTCTCGGGGTACCAAGAGACCCAGTACTTC
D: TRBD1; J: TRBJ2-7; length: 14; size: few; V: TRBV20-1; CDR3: CSAGGQGPPYEQYF; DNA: TGCAGTGCTGGAGGACAGGGTCCCCCCTACGAGCAGTACTTC
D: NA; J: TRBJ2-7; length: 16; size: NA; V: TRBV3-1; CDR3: CASSQDPGQHSYEQYF; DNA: TGTGCCAGCAGCCAAGACCCTGGCCAGCACTCCTACGAGCAGTACTTC
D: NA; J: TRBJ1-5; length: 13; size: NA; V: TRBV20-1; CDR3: CSAREWNNQPQHF; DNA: TGCAGTGCTAGAGAGTGGAACAATCAGCCCCAGCATTTT
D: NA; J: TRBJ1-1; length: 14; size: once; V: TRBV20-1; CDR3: CSAIWQGRNTEAFF; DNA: TGCAGTGCTATATGGCAGGGGAGGAACACTGAAGCTTTCTTT
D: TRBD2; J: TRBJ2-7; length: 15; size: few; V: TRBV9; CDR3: CASSVEAGSFHEQYF; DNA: TGTGCCAGCAGCGTAGAAGCGGGATCCTTTCACGAGCAGTACTTC
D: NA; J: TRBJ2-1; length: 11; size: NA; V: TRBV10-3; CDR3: CAISDQNEQFF; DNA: TGTGCCATCAGTGACCAGAATGAGCAGTTCTTC
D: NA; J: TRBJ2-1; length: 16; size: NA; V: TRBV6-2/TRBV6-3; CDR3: CASSYSPRGGANEQFF; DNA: TGTGCCAGCAGTTACTCCCCCCGTGGGGGGGCTAATGAGCAGTTCTTC
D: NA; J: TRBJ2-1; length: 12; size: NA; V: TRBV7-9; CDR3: CASMTGNNEQFF; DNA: TGTGCCAGCATGACCGGGAACAATGAGCAGTTCTTC
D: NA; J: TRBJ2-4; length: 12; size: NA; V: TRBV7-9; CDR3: CASSGTGNIQYF; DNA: TGTGCCAGCAGCGGGACGGGAAACATTCAGTACTTC
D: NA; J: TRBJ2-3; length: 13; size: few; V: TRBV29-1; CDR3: CSVVGQGRDTQYF; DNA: TGCAGCGTTGTAGGGCAGGGGAGGGATACGCAGTATTTT
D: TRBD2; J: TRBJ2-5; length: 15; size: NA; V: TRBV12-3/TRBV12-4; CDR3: CASSWSGNSQETQYF; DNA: TGTGCCAGCAGTTGGAGCGGGAACTCCCAAGAGACCCAGTACTTC
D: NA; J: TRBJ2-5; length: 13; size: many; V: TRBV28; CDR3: CAGKRRHQETQYF; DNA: TGTGCCGGGAAACGACGGCACCAAGAGACCCAGTACTTC
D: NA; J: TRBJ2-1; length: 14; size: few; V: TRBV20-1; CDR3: CSASTLLGYNEQFF; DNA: TGCAGTGCCTCTACTCTTCTAGGCTACAATGAGCAGTTCTTC
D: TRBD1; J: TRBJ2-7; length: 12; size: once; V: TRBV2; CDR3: CASSPSPGQGYF; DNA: TGTGCCAGCAGCCCATCGCCGGGACAGGGGTACTTC
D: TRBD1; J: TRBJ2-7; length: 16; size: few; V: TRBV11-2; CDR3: CASSLDRGGTGREQYF; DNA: TGTGCCAGCAGCTTAGATAGGGGGGGGACAGGGCGCGAGCAGTACTTC
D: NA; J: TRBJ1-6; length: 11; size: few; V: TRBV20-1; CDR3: CSAYGHSPLHF; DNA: TGCAGTGCTTACGGGCATTCACCCCTCCACTTT
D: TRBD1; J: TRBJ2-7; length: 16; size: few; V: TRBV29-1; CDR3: CSVPGTGGLGSYEQYF; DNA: TGCAGCGTCCCGGGGACAGGGGGCTTAGGTTCCTACGAGCAGTACTTC
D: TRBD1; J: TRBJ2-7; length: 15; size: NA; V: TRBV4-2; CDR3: CASSQGQGGSYEQYF; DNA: TGTGCCAGCAGCCAGGGACAGGGGGGAAGCTACGAGCAGTACTTC
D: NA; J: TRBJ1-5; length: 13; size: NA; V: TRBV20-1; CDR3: CSAILGRDRPQHF; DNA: TGCAGTGCTATCCTCGGGAGGGATCGGCCCCAGCATTTT
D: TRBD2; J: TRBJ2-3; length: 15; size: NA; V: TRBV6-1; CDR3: CASSERLAGKDTQYF; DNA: TGTGCCAGCAGTGAAAGGCTAGCGGGAAAAGATACGCAGTATTTT
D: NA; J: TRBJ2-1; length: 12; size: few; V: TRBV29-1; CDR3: CSVQLRENEQFF; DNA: TGCAGCGTGCAACTTAGGGAGAATGAGCAGTTCTTC
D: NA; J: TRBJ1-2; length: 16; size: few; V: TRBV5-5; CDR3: CASSPMSGQPLYGYTF; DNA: TGTGCCAGCAGCCCCATGTCCGGACAACCCCTTTATGGCTACACCTTC
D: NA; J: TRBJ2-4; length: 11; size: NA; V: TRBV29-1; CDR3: CSVLKTNIQYF; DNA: TGCAGCGTTTTGAAAACAAACATTCAGTACTTC
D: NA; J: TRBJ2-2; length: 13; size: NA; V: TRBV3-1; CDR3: CASSQQVAGELFF; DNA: TGTGCCAGCAGCCAACAGGTGGCCGGGGAGCTGTTTTTT
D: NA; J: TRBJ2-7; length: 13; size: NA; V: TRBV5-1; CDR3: CASTRQGNYEQYF; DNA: TGCGCCAGCACAAGGCAGGGGAACTACGAGCAGTACTTC
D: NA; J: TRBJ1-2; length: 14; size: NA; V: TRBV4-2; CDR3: CASNQTDRSDGYTF; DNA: TGTGCCAGCAACCAGACGGACAGATCTGATGGCTACACCTTC
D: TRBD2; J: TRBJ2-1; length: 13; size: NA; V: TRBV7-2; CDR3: CASSFLAGIGQFF; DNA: TGTGCCAGCAGCTTTCTAGCGGGCATCGGGCAGTTCTTC